These 17 T cell receptor beta chains share one sample of origin, sequenced in a study of blood T cells in healthy people across ages. It was with a sample-barcoded 5' primer and a J-beta primer mix that a second PCR of roughly 7 to 12 cycles was run. TCRdb re-called the 5' RACE reads through MiXCR, storing one row per CDR3 protein. The data show 600,000 to 850,000 distinct CDR3 sequences, roughly 25% seen once. A further study also used this sample, focusing on T cells of mothers and their children.

Specimen: blood. The source is a boy younger than 18 in good health.

This clonotype occurred a few times. The chain combines TRBV9 with TRBJ2-7, with TRBD2 matching over 12 bases. The J call may be mistaken, given a closer DNA end match to TRBJ2-5. Germline assignment: CDR1 SGDLS and CDR2 YYNGEE. This CDR3 region has 17 residues. In DNA, the CDR3 is TGTGCCAGCAGCGGAGGACGACTAGCGGGGGACCAAGAGACCCAGTACTTC. Protein: CASSGGRLAGDQETQYF.

Only one count was recorded for this clonotype. V usage is TRBV20-1 and J usage is TRBJ2-7; TRBD2 is a possible D gene (5 bases). This CDR3 region has 15 residues. From germline, CDR1 is DFQATT and CDR2 SNEGSKA (reference sequence). Trimming removed 0 bases at V and 0 bases at J, with 12 bases between. The CDR3 nucleotides are TGCAGTGCTAGAGATCCGGAGGATGTCTCCTACGAGCAGTACTTC. It specifies CSARDPEDVSYEQYF.

This chain joins TRBV7-9 and TRBJ2-3; 8 bases line up with TRBD2. CDR1 and CDR2 from the germline V gene are SEHNR and FQNEAQ (reference sequence). The CDR3 totals 16 residues. J gave up 2 bases and V 3 bases, and 7 bases lay outside the gene matches. In DNA, the CDR3 is TGTGCCAGCAGCTTCGCCGGGAGGGCCCTCACAGATACGCAGTATTTT. Encoded protein: CASSFAGRALTDTQYF.

The gene calls are TRBV27 and TRBJ1-1; D remains unclear. Between the trimmed V and J ends, which lost 5 bases and 2 bases, there was a span of 9 bases. CDR3 size: 13 residues. From germline, CDR1 is MNHEY and CDR2 SMNVEV (reference sequence). The CDR3 coding sequence is TGTGCCAGCAGTGCCGAAATAAACACTGAAGCTTTCTTT. It codes for CASSAEINTEAFF.

V usage is TRBV25-1 and J usage is TRBJ1-1; D not certain. The CDR3 spans 14 residues. The germline V gene has CDR1 MGHDK and CDR2 SYGVNS. V was cut by 6 bases and J by 0 bases, with 11 bases left in between. The CDR3 reads CASRRVGLNTEAFF. CDR3 bases: TGTGCCAGCAGACGTGTAGGATTGAACACTGAAGCTTTCTTT.

The chain recombines TRBV7-3 with TRBJ2-6; no definite D call. Trimming stripped 3 bases from V and 0 bases from J, with 6 bases between. This CDR3 region has 15 residues. CDR1 SGHTA and CDR2 FQGTGA come from the germline V gene. The CDR3 DNA sequence: TGTGCCAGCAGCTTCAGATTCTCTGGGGCCAACGTCCTGACTTTC. It encodes CASSFRFSGANVLTF.

This clonotype was counted between two and nine times. The missing conserved phenylalanine or tryptophan at the end of this CDR3 makes a read error likely. No DNA is shown, since the ends of the CDR3 on it are uncertain; the CDR3 is the one TCRdb lists. V and J are TRBV28 and TRBJ2-7; TRBD1 is the table's D call, not checked against the DNA. Germline CDR1 and CDR2: MDHEN and SYDVKM. Ends included, the CDR3 has 11 residues. The CDR3 protein is CASSLKDRKSP.

V is TRBV6-7 and J is TRBJ2-3, with D tentatively TRBD2 (5 bases). TRBV6-7 is flagged as an ORF with uncertain function. The CDR3 is 15 amino acids. V was clipped by 5 bases and J by 0 bases, with 12 bases between them. The CDR3 region is CASSSGWGSTDTQYF. Here the CDR3 DNA reads TGTGCCAGCAGTAGCGGTTGGGGAAGCACAGATACGCAGTATTTT.

V and J are TRBV28 and TRBJ1-5; tentative D call: TRBD1 (6 bases). Trimming stripped 5 bases from V and 3 bases from J, with 17 bases between. The germline V gene has CDR1 MDHEN and CDR2 SYDVKM. The CDR3 is 16 amino acids. The CDR3 coding sequence is TGTGCCAGCAGTCTATCCAGACGGACAGTCAATCAGCCCCAGCATTTT. Its translation: CASSLSRRTVNQPQHF.

This clonotype was detected only a few times. This chain links TRBV11-2 with TRBJ2-4; D perhaps matches TRBD2 (5 bases). Trimming stripped 1 base from V and 3 bases from J, with 16 bases between. CDR1 and CDR2 (germline): SGHAT, FQNNGV. The CDR3 spans 17 residues. CDR3: CASSLVPAAEVKNIQYF. The CDR3 DNA sequence: TGTGCCAGCAGCTTAGTTCCGGCCGCGGAGGTCAAAAACATTCAGTACTTC.

A few counts support this clonotype. This chain links TRBV12-5 with TRBJ2-1; TRBD2 matches 8 bases. Germline values: CDR1 LGHNT, CDR2 FRNRAP. Losses at the gene ends were 6 bases for V and 7 bases for J; bases not matched to a gene: 14. The CDR3 totals 16 residues. CDR3 amino acids: CASGFSPSGYGNEQFF. In DNA form, the CDR3 reads TGTGCTAGTGGGTTCTCCCCTAGCGGGTATGGAAATGAGCAGTTCTTC.

This clonotype showed up just a few times. V and J are TRBV6-1 and TRBJ2-3; tentative D call: TRBD2 (6 bases). The CDR3 is made up of 14 amino acids. Germline CDR1 MNHNS, CDR2 SASEGT. With 4 bases removed from V and 7 bases from J, the gap between germline ends came to 15 bases. The CDR3 bases are TGTGCCAGCAGTGGACTAGAACCCGCAAATACGCAGTATTTT. Translating it yields CASSGLEPANTQYF.

DNA of the CDR3: TGTGCTAGTGGTTTGGGGGAGCTTGAAGCTTTCTTT. This codes for CASGLGELEAFF. This chain connects TRBV12-5 to TRBJ1-1, with D hard to call. CDR1 and CDR2 from the germline V gene are LGHNT and FRNRAP. V dropped 1 base and J dropped 7 bases, with 7 bases sitting between them. The CDR3 runs to 12 residues.

The chain employs TRBV4-1 and TRBJ2-5; D might be TRBD1 (7 bases). CDR3 length: 16 residues. V was cut by 1 base and J by 4 bases, with 16 bases left in between. In germline, CDR1 is MGHRA, CDR2 YSYEKL. Here the CDR3 reads CASSQGDSGGGETQYF. CDR3 sequence (DNA): TGCGCCAGCAGCCAAGGTGACTCAGGGGGAGGAGAGACCCAGTACTTC.

The chain has TRBV5-5 and TRBJ1-4, with 10 bases matching TRBD1. Unmatched junction bases numbered 6, after V lost 5 bases and J lost 2 bases. The CDR3 consists of 16 residues. The germline V gene encodes CDR1 SGHKS and CDR2 YYEKEE (reference sequence). The DNA for the CDR3 is TGTGCCAGCAGTTGGACAGGGGGGCGGACTAATGAAAAACTGTTTTTT. It encodes CASSWTGGRTNEKLFF.

The chain combines TRBV4-1 with TRBJ2-7; D ambiguous. Deletions cut 0 bases from V and 6 bases from J, with 12 bases between. The CDR3 totals 14 residues. Germline V gene sequence: CDR1 MGHRA, CDR2 YSYEKL. The DNA of the CDR3 is TGCGCCAGCAGCCAAGATCGGACCCTCGGCGAGCAGTACTTC. This sequence encodes CASSQDRTLGEQYF.

The chain has TRBV5-1 and TRBJ1-2; no definite D call. Per the germline V gene, CDR1 is SGHRS and CDR2 is YFSETQ. Trimming took off 0 bases at V and 4 bases at J, with 22 bases between the two ends. The CDR3 totals 18 residues. CDR3 sequence (DNA): TGCGCCAGCAGCTTGGGGTCGGAACAACTGCAGGCCTCCTATGGCTACACCTTC. The encoded protein is CASSLGSEQLQASYGYTF.